A selection of T cell receptor beta chains follows, all from one sample in a study of T cell responses to AZD1222 COVID-19 vaccine. Some clones are missing from TCRdb's copy, which holds only in-frame ones; the method was immunoSEQ multiplex PCR. This sample carries 75,000 to 100,000 clones, approximately 90% of them seen once, and the ten largest clones take roughly 2.8%. The sample was peripheral blood, taken on day 0 of AZD1222 vaccination. Receptors originate from an adult in good health. Both conserved end residues are part of each CDR3. The D gene is left open where the match is weak. Clone size is not always given. Where it is, it says once, few, many or a class for expanded clones.

.	TRBJ2-7	.	TRBV20-1	TGCAGTGCTAGAAACTACGAGCAGTACTTC	CSARNYEQYF
.	TRBJ1-2	.	TRBV5-6	TGTGCCAGCAGCTTGGGTTACGACAGGAGCCACTCCCGGGGTGGCTACACCTTC	CASSLGYDRSHSRGGYTF
.	TRBJ1-2	few	TRBV19	TGTGCCAGTAGTATCTCCCTTTTGATCTGGGGCGGCTACACCTTC	CASSISLLIWGGYTF
TRBD1	TRBJ1-1	.	TRBV7-9	TGTGCCAGCAGACCAGGGACAGGAGATAGAAACACTGAAGCTTTCTTT	CASRPGTGDRNTEAFF
.	TRBJ1-1	.	TRBV11-3	TGTGCCAGCAGCCCCCGTACTGAAGCTTTCTTT	CASSPRTEAFF
.	TRBJ1-3	few	TRBV9	TGTGCCAGCAGCGTAGCTGGCCAGGCGTCCCCATATTTT	CASSVAGQASPYF
TRBD1	TRBJ1-4	.	TRBV29-1	TGCAGCGCAGGGACAGGGCAAAAACTGTTTTTT	CSAGTGQKLFF
.	TRBJ1-2	.	TRBV6-5	TGTGCCAGCAGTAGTCCAAAGGAAGCTAACTATGGCTACACCTTC	CASSSPKEANYGYTF
.	TRBJ2-2	.	TRBV19	TGTGCCAGTAGTATATCTAGCTGGCGGGAGAACACCGGGGAGCTGTTTTTT	CASSISSWRENTGELFF
TRBD1	TRBJ2-7	.	TRBV20-1	TGCAGTGCTAGTCTGTGGGACAGTATGTCCTACGAGCAGTACTTC	CSASLWDSMSYEQYF
.	TRBJ1-2	few	TRBV9	TGTGCCAGCAGCGTAGGGGACAAGAGGAACTATGGCTACACCTTC	CASSVGDKRNYGYTF
.	TRBJ2-5	.	TRBV12-3/TRBV12-4	TGTGCCAGTCTTACCCACCCAGGGGCTCAGTACTTC	CASLTHPGAQYF
.	TRBJ1-5	once	TRBV5-8	TGTGCCAGCAGCTTAGGGTATAGCAATCAGCCCCAGCATTTT	CASSLGYSNQPQHF
.	TRBJ2-7	.	TRBV19	TGTGCCAGTAGCCAGAGAGGGGTCTACGAGCAGTACTTC	CASSQRGVYEQYF
TRBD2	TRBJ2-7	once	TRBV6-6	TGTGCCAGCAGTTACTTGGGACTAGCGGCGGCTCACGAGCAGTACTTC	CASSYLGLAAAHEQYF
.	TRBJ2-1	.	TRBV4-2	TGTGCCAGCAGCCAAGGCTCACCTGTCTTC	CASSQGSPVF
.	TRBJ1-2	.	TRBV19	TGTGCCAGTAAGATGGGGGTTGGCTACACCTTC	CASKMGVGYTF
TRBD1	TRBJ1-3	.	TRBV7-6	TGTGCCAGCAGCTCAGCAGGGGGCTCTGGAAACACCATATATTTT	CASSSAGGSGNTIYF
.	TRBJ1-1	.	TRBV4-3	TGCGCCAGCAGCCAAGATAGGTTAACTGAAGCTTTCTTT	CASSQDRLTEAFF
.	TRBJ2-1	.	TRBV5-4	TGTGCCAGCAGCTTGGACGGGAGTGTGCAGTTCTTC	CASSLDGSVQFF
.	TRBJ1-3	.	TRBV14	TGTGCCAGCAGCCATCTTGGAGGAAACACCATATATTTT	CASSHLGGNTIYF
TRBD2	TRBJ2-1	many	TRBV6-4	TGTGCCAGCAGTGACGGACTAGCGGGGGGCAATGAGCAGTTCTTC	CASSDGLAGGNEQFF
.	TRBJ1-5	.	TRBV7-8	TGTGCCAGCAGCTTAGCGGGCAGTAGCAATCAGCCCCAGCATTTT	CASSLAGSSNQPQHF
.	TRBJ1-3	.	TRBV19	TGTGCCAGTAAGTCCGGACGGATCTCTGGAAACACCATATATTTT	CASKSGRISGNTIYF
.	TRBJ1-5	.	TRBV19	TGTGCCAGTAGTATTTTGATAGTAGATCAGCCCCAGCATTTT	CASSILIVDQPQHF
TRBD2	TRBJ2-1	.	TRBV7-2	TGTGCCAGCAGCTTATATTCCCTAGCGGGGTACAATGAGCAGTTCTTC	CASSLYSLAGYNEQFF
.	TRBJ1-1	.	TRBV10-2	TGCGCCAGCAGTGAGTCCAGGGGCACTGAAGCTTTCTTT	CASSESRGTEAFF
.	TRBJ1-3	.	TRBV28	TGTGCCAGCAGCCAGGGAAACACCATATATTTT	CASSQGNTIYF
.	TRBJ1-1	.	TRBV11-1	TGTGCCAGCAGCTCATTTACTCGAGGGGGGCCCACTGAAGCTTTCTTT	CASSSFTRGGPTEAFF
.	TRBJ2-5	.	TRBV9	TGTGCCAGCAGCGTAGCCAGGGCGGGTGGAGAGACCCAGTACTTC	CASSVARAGGETQYF
.	TRBJ2-5	.	TRBV6-1	TGTGCCAGCAGTGATGCACTAGGGGAGAGAGAGACCCAGTACTTC	CASSDALGERETQYF
.	TRBJ1-6	.	TRBV3-1/TRBV3-2	TGTGCCAGCAGCCACGTAGGGACTCAGAGATCACCCCTCCACTTT	CASSHVGTQRSPLHF
.	TRBJ1-2	.	TRBV6-1	TGTGCCAGCAGTGAAAATAGAGTCGGAACCGGAGGCTACACCTTC	CASSENRVGTGGYTF
.	TRBJ1-1	.	TRBV25-1	TGTGCCAGCAGAGGGACCCTTCGGGAAGCTTTCTTT	CASRGTLREAFF
.	TRBJ1-6	once	TRBV11-2	TGTGCCAGCAGCTTTTGGGGGGAGCCCCTCCACTTT	CASSFWGEPLHF
TRBD1	TRBJ1-6	once	TRBV4-2	TGTGCCAGCAGCCGGATGACAGGGGATAATTCACCCCTCCACTTT	CASSRMTGDNSPLHF
.	TRBJ1-1	.	TRBV7-3	TGTGCCAGCAGCTTGGACAGAGGCGGCACTGAAGCTTTCTTT	CASSLDRGGTEAFF
TRBD1	TRBJ1-2	.	TRBV5-1	TGCGCCAGCAGCTCCGCCGGGACAGGGCTCTATGGCTACACCTTC	CASSSAGTGLYGYTF
.	TRBJ2-7	.	TRBV5-1	TGCGCCAGCAGCGAGGACGGACGAAGGGGCTACGAGCAGTACTTC	CASSEDGRRGYEQYF
.	TRBJ2-2	.	TRBV5-6	TGTGCCAGCAGCTTGAGGGATTTTGACACCGGGGAGCTGTTTTTT	CASSLRDFDTGELFF
.	TRBJ2-2	.	TRBV19	TGTGCCAGTAGTATTGGAGATCCCGGGGAGCTGTTTTTT	CASSIGDPGELFF
TRBD1	TRBJ1-1	.	TRBV6-2/TRBV6-3	TGTGCCAGCAGTTACTCGAGTCCAGGGGGCAACACTGAAGCTTTCTTT	CASSYSSPGGNTEAFF
TRBD2	TRBJ2-3	.	TRBV18	TGTGCCAGCTCACCAGAGGGGTTCACTAGCGGGGACAATACGCAGTATTTT	CASSPEGFTSGDNTQYF
TRBD2	TRBJ2-1	.	TRBV5-4	TGTGCCAGCAGCTCCGGACTAGCGGGGGGATTTGGTGAGCAGTTCTTC	CASSSGLAGGFGEQFF
.	TRBJ1-1	few	TRBV7-2	TGTGCCAGCACCTTGGGATTGAACACTGAAGCTTTCTTT	CASTLGLNTEAFF
.	TRBJ1-1	.	TRBV5-1	TGCGCCAGCGGGGTTTCCAGGGCGGACACTGAAGCTTTCTTT	CASGVSRADTEAFF
.	TRBJ1-1	few	TRBV7-8	TGTGCCAGCAGCTTAGAGGTTCCCAGCAGTTCGAACACTGAAGCTTTCTTT	CASSLEVPSSSNTEAFF
.	TRBJ2-2	.	TRBV6-4	TGTGCCAGCAGGACCCCCCCCGGGGAGCTGTTTTTT	CASRTPPGELFF
.	TRBJ1-6	.	TRBV4-3	TGCGCCAGCAGCCAAAGGGTCCTGAGCTCCTATAATTCACCCCTCCACTTT	CASSQRVLSSYNSPLHF
.	TRBJ1-2	once	TRBV19	TGTGCCAGTAGTGGGGAGCGGGGGAGGAACTATGGCTACACCTTC	CASSGERGRNYGYTF
.	TRBJ2-5	.	TRBV10-3	TGTGCCATCATGGCCAGGGGGGGGGAGACCCAGTACTTC	CAIMARGGETQYF
.	TRBJ2-1	.	TRBV7-9	TGTGCCAGCAGTCCCCGGGAAGGGGGCTCCTACAATGAGCAGTTCTTC	CASSPREGGSYNEQFF
.	TRBJ1-2	.	TRBV5-8	TGTGCCAGCAGCTTGAGACACCAGGGAAACTATGGCTACACCTTC	CASSLRHQGNYGYTF
.	TRBJ1-5	.	TRBV7-2	TGTGCCAGCAGCCGAGGGTCCAATCAGCCCCAGCATTTT	CASSRGSNQPQHF
.	TRBJ1-2	few	TRBV28	TGTGCCAGCAGTTACAGGACCCCTCGGAATGGCTACACCTTC	CASSYRTPRNGYTF
.	TRBJ2-7	few	TRBV28	TGTGCCAGCAGTTTGGGGACAATACAGGGGCAGTACTTC	CASSLGTIQGQYF
.	TRBJ2-7	.	TRBV11-2	TGTGCCAGCAGCTTCGGGACAAACGAGCAGTACTTC	CASSFGTNEQYF